The 14 T cell receptor beta chains below were found in one sample sequenced in a study of blood T cell repertoires in COVID-19 (dated by TCRdb to 2019 to 2021). The receptor library was made with the immunoSEQ multiplex PCR assay. TCRdb carries this immuneACCESS record with in-frame sequences only. Its versions omit some clonotypes, under half of them owing to an unresolved V gene in the studies checked, with the rest unexplained. The sample table lists hundreds of thousands of clones, roughly 90% of them with a count of one. 1% to 1.5% of the sample lies in the top ten. Sequencing was done on a sample of peripheral blood. The receptors were gathered from a man aged 35 to 55 with acute or convalescent COVID-19.

CDR3 region: CATSIGQVGYTEAFF. DNA for the CDR3: TGTGCCACCAGCATCGGACAGGTTGGGTACACTGAAGCTTTCTTT. This chain uses TRBV15 with TRBJ1-1; 7 bases agree with TRBD1. In germline, CDR1 is LNHNV, CDR2 YYDKDF (reference sequence). The V and J ends lost 4 bases and 3 bases, in that order; junction bases with no gene match: 8. This CDR3 has 15 residues.

V gene TRBV4-3 combines with J gene TRBJ2-5; 10 nucleotides line up with TRBD2. Germline V gene sequence: CDR1 LGHNA, CDR2 YSLEER. Trimming removed 0 bases from V and 5 bases from J; junction bases left unmatched: 9. CDR3 length: 17 amino acids. The CDR3 region has the DNA TGCGCCAGCAGCCAAGATAGGAGCGGGGGGGCCGGGGAGACCCAGTACTTC. Translating it yields CASSQDRSGGAGETQYF.

This clone showed up just a few times. The chain links TRBV7-9 to TRBJ1-3; D is perhaps TRBD1 (6 bases). The CDR3 extends over 15 amino acids. V dropped 5 bases and J dropped 0 bases, with 11 bases sitting between them. CDR1 and CDR2 (germline): SEHNR, FQNEAQ (reference sequence). The CDR3 loop is CASSPFRGSGNTIYF. In nucleotides, the CDR3 is TGTGCCAGCAGCCCCTTCAGGGGCTCTGGAAACACCATATATTTT.

The V call is TRBV12-3 or TRBV12-4, the J call TRBJ1-1; D gene ambiguous. Trimming took 6 bases from V and 10 from J, leaving 18 bases between them. This CDR3 is 13 amino acids long. DNA of the CDR3: TGTGCCAGCAGCCCCGAGCGGACTCGTTCAGCTTTCTTT. Encoded protein: CASSPERTRSAFF.

The rearrangement uses TRBV10-3 and TRBJ1-4; tentative D call: TRBD1 (6 bases). Germline V gene sequence: CDR1 ENHRY, CDR2 SYGVKD. The CDR3 contains 15 residues. V was clipped by 0 bases and J by 3 bases, with 8 bases between them. The CDR3 DNA is TGTGCCATCAGTGAGTCGGGGGCAGCTAATGAAAAACTGTTTTTT. Encoded protein: CAISESGAANEKLFF.

This sequence joins TRBV6-5 and TRBJ2-7; TRBD1 might be the D (5 bases). Germline CDR1 reads MNHEY; CDR2 reads SVGAGI. The CDR3 is made up of 11 amino acids. V lost 8 bases, J lost 3 bases, and 8 bases lay in between. The CDR3 loop is CASEQGYEQYF. The CDR3, as DNA: TGTGCCAGCGAGCAGGGCTACGAGCAGTACTTC.

This chain links TRBV6-5 with TRBJ1-6, with D possibly being TRBD1 (5 bases). From germline, CDR1 is MNHEY and CDR2 SVGAGI. Trimming took off 5 bases at V and 9 bases at J, with 11 bases between the two ends. The CDR3 runs 13 residues. CDR3 residues: CASSRQPASPLHF. CDR3 bases: TGTGCCAGCAGTAGACAGCCGGCTTCACCCCTCCACTTT.

This clone came up once. The chain employs TRBV29-1 and TRBJ1-2; D remains unclear. The germline CDR1 and CDR2 sequences are SQVTM and ANQGSEA. This CDR3 has 15 residues. V lost 0 bases to trimming and J lost 3 bases, with 14 bases between them. CDR3 DNA sequence: TGCAGCGTTGAAGACAGCCCGAGGGTGGACTATGGCTACACCTTC. It encodes CSVEDSPRVDYGYTF.

The chain joins TRBV2 to TRBJ1-3, with D possibly TRBD1 on 5 matching bases. CDR1 SNHLY and CDR2 FYNNEI come from the germline V gene. With 5 bases removed from V and 1 base from J, the gap between germline ends came to 12 bases. The CDR3 has 15 residues. This chain's CDR3 is CASSRGGVSGNTIYF. The CDR3 DNA reads TGTGCCAGCAGTCGGGGGGGAGTGTCTGGAAACACCATATATTTT. Full variable domain (remainder filled in from reference TRBV2 and TRBJ1-3): EPEVTQTPSHQVTQMGQEVILRCVPISNHLYFYWYRQILGQKVEFLVSFYNNEISEKSEIFDDQFSVERPDGSNFTLKIRSTKLEDSAMYFCASSRGGVSGNTIYFGEGSWLTVV.

This chain links TRBV28 with TRBJ1-6; unclear D gene. Germline-derived CDR1 and CDR2 are MDHEN and SYDVKM. Trimming left V 5 bases short and J 6 bases short, with 11 bases between. The CDR3 runs 14 residues. CDR3 DNA sequence: TGTGCCAGCAGTCGTGCGGGGTTTAATTCACCCCTCCACTTT. Its translation is CASSRAGFNSPLHF.

This clone was observed a single time. J is TRBJ1-1 and V is TRBV10-3; 7 bases map to TRBD1. Germline loops: CDR1 ENHRY, CDR2 SYGVKD. CDR3 length: 13 residues. V lost 5 bases to trimming and J lost 6 bases; unmatched junction nucleotides: 6. This chain's CDR3 is CAISPGGVAEAFF. Here the CDR3 DNA reads TGTGCCATCAGTCCAGGGGGAGTGGCTGAAGCTTTCTTT.

V and J are TRBV6-5 and TRBJ1-3, with D uncertain. CDR3 size: 14 residues. CDR1 is MNHEY, CDR2 SVGAGI, per germline. Trimming stripped 6 bases from V and 7 bases from J, with 16 bases between. The CDR3 sequence is CASRRLSPGNTIYF. CDR3 sequence (DNA): TGTGCCAGCAGACGCCTTTCCCCCGGGAACACCATATATTTT.

In this sample, this clone turned up once. The chain recombines TRBV7-9 with TRBJ1-2; the D is unclear. This CDR3 is built from 13 residues. Germline V gene sequence: CDR1 SEHNR, CDR2 FQNEAQ (reference sequence). Trimming pared 9 bases from V and 3 bases from J, leaving 14 bases between. CDR3 in amino acids: CASRGRRDYGYTF. DNA of the CDR3: TGTGCCAGTCGGGGTCGCCGTGACTATGGCTACACCTTC. Drawing the rest from reference TRBV7-9 and TRBJ1-2, the complete variable domain is DTGVSQNPRHKITKRGQNVTFRCDPISEHNRLYWYRQTLGQGPEFLTYFQNEAQLEKSRLLSDRFSAERPKGSFSTLEIQRTEQGDSAMYLCASRGRRDYGYTFGSGTRLTVV.

A word on this clone: A much larger clone sits a single nucleotide away, making a read error possible. At the DNA level, this CDR3 is encoded by other sequences in the same sample as well. The chain is built from TRBV12-3 or TRBV12-4 and TRBJ2-5; no clear D. Trimming pared 4 bases from V and 2 bases from J, leaving 2 bases between. The CDR3 contains 11 residues. The CDR3 region has the DNA TGTGCCAGCAGTTCTCAAGAGACCCAGTACTTC. This gives the protein CASSSQETQYF.